The rows below give T cell receptor beta chains drawn from one sample of a study of blood T cell repertoires in COVID-19. Method: immunoSEQ multiplex PCR; TCRdb's copy keeps in-frame clones and lacks some. The table includes under 50,000 clones, over 80% detected once. The sequenced material came from peripheral blood. Every receptor here comes from a man in his sixties or seventies with acute or convalescent COVID-19. Each CDR3 is given with its conserved first and last residue. A D gene is named only where the DNA matches it firmly. Expanded clones get a size class; other rows say once, few or many, or leave the size out.

j_gene: TRBJ2-1
v_gene: TRBV3-1/TRBV3-2
abundance: NA
d_gene: NA
CDR3nt: TGTGCCAGCAGCCGAGATTGGGAGGATGAGCAGTTCTTC
CDR3aa: CASSRDWEDEQFF

j_gene: TRBJ2-7
v_gene: TRBV6-6
abundance: NA
d_gene: TRBD1
CDR3nt: TGTGCCAGCAGTTACTCGAGGACAGGGAGTACCTACGAGCAGTACTTC
CDR3aa: CASSYSRTGSTYEQYF

j_gene: TRBJ2-5
v_gene: TRBV3-1/TRBV3-2
abundance: NA
d_gene: NA
CDR3nt: TGTGCCAGCAGCCAAGGGGGGCAGTTGGGGACCCAGTACTTC
CDR3aa: CASSQGGQLGTQYF

j_gene: TRBJ2-5
v_gene: TRBV5-1
abundance: few
d_gene: TRBD1
CDR3nt: TGCGCCAGCAGTCGGCCGGGACAGCGGGAGACCCAGTACTTC
CDR3aa: CASSRPGQRETQYF

j_gene: TRBJ1-1
v_gene: TRBV3-1/TRBV3-2
abundance: NA
d_gene: TRBD1
CDR3nt: TGTGCCAGCACCCATCCCGAGGGGGCCACAATAAAAGCTTTCTTT
CDR3aa: CASTHPEGATIKAFF

j_gene: TRBJ1-2
v_gene: TRBV6-1
abundance: NA
d_gene: TRBD1
CDR3nt: TGTGCCAGCAGTGAAGGGACAGGGAGATCTAACTATGGCTACACCTTC
CDR3aa: CASSEGTGRSNYGYTF

j_gene: TRBJ1-6
v_gene: TRBV27
abundance: NA
d_gene: NA
CDR3nt: TGTGCCAGCAGTTTCATTAATTCACCCCTCCACTTT
CDR3aa: CASSFINSPLHF

j_gene: TRBJ1-5
v_gene: TRBV19
abundance: NA
d_gene: NA
CDR3nt: TGTGCCAGTACCGACTTAGGTCAAGGACAACTGGCCCAGCATTTT
CDR3aa: CASTDLGQGQLAQHF

j_gene: TRBJ1-5
v_gene: TRBV28
abundance: NA
d_gene: NA
CDR3nt: TGTGCCAGCAGTAAGGCAGGGTACAATCAGCCCCAGCATTTT
CDR3aa: CASSKAGYNQPQHF

j_gene: TRBJ1-5
v_gene: TRBV7-9
abundance: few
d_gene: NA
CDR3nt: TGTGCCAGCAGCTTGGGGGCCGGGGACGGCAATCAGCCCCAGCATTTT
CDR3aa: CASSLGAGDGNQPQHF

j_gene: TRBJ1-2
v_gene: TRBV6-2/TRBV6-3
abundance: NA
d_gene: NA
CDR3nt: TGTGCCAGCAGTTACGGAGGGGTCTATGGCTACACCTTC
CDR3aa: CASSYGGVYGYTF

j_gene: TRBJ1-1
v_gene: TRBV7-8
abundance: NA
d_gene: NA
CDR3nt: TGTGCCAGCAGCTCAAGGGGGACATGGGGCCGGGCTTTCTTT
CDR3aa: CASSSRGTWGRAFF

j_gene: TRBJ2-3
v_gene: TRBV19
abundance: NA
d_gene: TRBD2
CDR3nt: TGTGCCAGTAGTTTTCGCGGGAGGGGTAGCACAGATACGCAGTATTTT
CDR3aa: CASSFRGRGSTDTQYF

j_gene: TRBJ1-6
v_gene: TRBV4-3
abundance: NA
d_gene: NA
CDR3nt: TGCGCCAGCAGCCATGGCGCCGGGTTGGGGGCGCATTCACCCCTCCACTTT
CDR3aa: CASSHGAGLGAHSPLHF

j_gene: TRBJ1-1
v_gene: TRBV7-2
abundance: NA
d_gene: NA
CDR3nt: TGTGCCAGCAGCTTAGAGCGCGGACTCCAGGCTTTCTTT
CDR3aa: CASSLERGLQAFF

j_gene: TRBJ1-2
v_gene: TRBV6-6
abundance: NA
d_gene: NA
CDR3nt: TGTGCCAGCAGTTCCATCTATGGCTACACCTTC
CDR3aa: CASSSIYGYTF

j_gene: TRBJ2-7
v_gene: TRBV3-1/TRBV3-2
abundance: once
d_gene: NA
CDR3nt: TGTGCCAGCAGCCATGCAGGATACGAGCAGTACTTC
CDR3aa: CASSHAGYEQYF

j_gene: TRBJ2-7
v_gene: TRBV28
abundance: NA
d_gene: NA
CDR3nt: TGTGCCAGCAGGACAGGTTCGACCTACGAGCAGTACTTC
CDR3aa: CASRTGSTYEQYF

j_gene: TRBJ1-1
v_gene: TRBV13
abundance: NA
d_gene: NA
CDR3nt: TGTGCCAGCAGCTTAGGCCTGGCCCCACGGGGTGACACTGAAGCTTTCTTT
CDR3aa: CASSLGLAPRGDTEAFF

j_gene: TRBJ1-4
v_gene: TRBV10-1
abundance: NA
d_gene: NA
CDR3nt: TGCGCCAGCAGTGAGGCCAGGGGAGACGAAAAACTGTTTTTT
CDR3aa: CASSEARGDEKLFF

j_gene: TRBJ2-7
v_gene: TRBV5-4
abundance: NA
d_gene: NA
CDR3nt: TGTGCCAGCAGCGTGGACTCGCTCTACGAGCAGTACTTC
CDR3aa: CASSVDSLYEQYF

j_gene: TRBJ1-4
v_gene: TRBV23-1
abundance: NA
d_gene: TRBD1
CDR3nt: TGCGCCAGCAGTCATCGTTCCCCGGGACAGGAGGATGAAAAACTGTTTTTT
CDR3aa: CASSHRSPGQEDEKLFF

j_gene: TRBJ2-1
v_gene: TRBV4-2
abundance: NA
d_gene: TRBD2
CDR3nt: TGTGCCAGCAGCCAAGATTTCGGGACTAACTTTCAGTTCTTC
CDR3aa: CASSQDFGTNFQFF

j_gene: TRBJ1-4
v_gene: TRBV5-1
abundance: NA
d_gene: TRBD1
CDR3nt: TGCGCCAGCAGCTTTAAGGGGGCGGGTAATGAAAAACTGTTTTTT
CDR3aa: CASSFKGAGNEKLFF

j_gene: TRBJ2-5
v_gene: TRBV19
abundance: NA
d_gene: NA
CDR3nt: TGTGCCAGTAGCCGTGATGGAGCGGAGGGCAAGAGGACCCAGTACTTC
CDR3aa: CASSRDGAEGKRTQYF

j_gene: TRBJ2-7
v_gene: TRBV3-1/TRBV3-2
abundance: NA
d_gene: NA
CDR3nt: TGTGCCAGCAGCCTCACCGGGGACTACGAGCAGTACTTC
CDR3aa: CASSLTGDYEQYF

j_gene: TRBJ1-6
v_gene: TRBV9
abundance: NA
d_gene: NA
CDR3nt: TGTGCCAGCAGCGCCTCCGGGGGTGATTCACCCCTCCACTTT
CDR3aa: CASSASGGDSPLHF

j_gene: TRBJ1-3
v_gene: TRBV19
abundance: NA
d_gene: TRBD1
CDR3nt: TGTGCCAGTAACCCGGACAGGGCTTATGGAAACACCATATATTTT
CDR3aa: CASNPDRAYGNTIYF